The rows below give T cell receptor beta chains drawn from one sample of a study of neoadjuvant anti-PD-1 for oral cavity cancer. Sequenced by immunoSEQ multiplex PCR; TCRdb stores in-frame clones only, minus some. The table lists around 13,000 clones, about three fifths of them singletons. The sample in question was PBMCs, obtained before nivolumab (anti-PD-1) treatment. The receptors originated from a person aged 35 to 85 with oral cavity squamous cell carcinoma. CDR3s include the opening cysteine and the closing phenylalanine or tryptophan. D genes are given only for firm matches. Size is stated for part of the rows, as once, few or many counts, or as a class when the clone is expanded.

TRBV6-1	-	TRBJ1-2	-	TGTGCCAGCAGTGTTACCCCACAAGGGGGCTATGGCTACACCTTC	CASSVTPQGGYGYTF
TRBV7-9	-	TRBJ1-4	-	TGTGCCAGCAGCCCCAGAGAGTTAGGTGAAAAACTGTTTTTT	CASSPRELGEKLFF
TRBV11-2	-	TRBJ2-5	-	TGTGCCAGCAGCCCTAATATACAAGAGACCCAGTACTTC	CASSPNIQETQYF
TRBV7-8	-	TRBJ1-1	-	TGTGCCAGCAGCCTATACAGGGTCGGTGACACTGAAGCTTTCTTT	CASSLYRVGDTEAFF
TRBV19	TRBD1	TRBJ1-6	-	TGTGCCAGTAGTATTGACAGGGGGAATTCACCCCTCCACTTT	CASSIDRGNSPLHF
TRBV7-7	-	TRBJ2-1	-	TGTGCCAGCAGCTTAGGGGGGGATGCCCCGAATGAGCAGTTCTTC	CASSLGGDAPNEQFF
TRBV2	-	TRBJ2-1	-	TGTGCCAGCAGTCCAGGGGGGGGCCCTTACAATGAGCAGTTCTTC	CASSPGGGPYNEQFF
TRBV5-1	TRBD1	TRBJ2-7	-	TGCGCCAGCAGCTCCGGGACAGCAGATACCTACGAGCAGTACTTC	CASSSGTADTYEQYF
TRBV29-1	-	TRBJ2-3	-	TGCAGCGTTGACTTCGGGAGCGGCACAGATACGCAGTATTTT	CSVDFGSGTDTQYF
TRBV2	TRBD2	TRBJ2-2	-	TGTGCCAGCAAAGGGAGGGTGAACACCGGGGAGCTGTTTTTT	CASKGRVNTGELFF
TRBV7-8	-	TRBJ1-6	-	TGTGCCAGCAGCCTGGGGAGAGGTTCACCCCTCCACTTT	CASSLGRGSPLHF
TRBV18	TRBD2	TRBJ2-7	-	TGTGCCAGCTCCCCTAGCGGGGGGGCTCGTAGCTCCTACGAGCAGTACTTC	CASSPSGGARSSYEQYF
TRBV6-1	TRBD2	TRBJ2-2	-	TGTGCCAGCTCACTAGCGGGGGGGAACACCGGGGAGCTGTTTTTT	CASSLAGGNTGELFF
TRBV19	TRBD1	TRBJ2-5	-	TGTGCCAGTAGTATAGGGGACAGACCCTCCCAAGAGACCCAGTACTTC	CASSIGDRPSQETQYF
TRBV28	-	TRBJ1-1	-	TGTGCCAGCAGAAACAGGCCGGCGAACACTGAAGCTTTCTTT	CASRNRPANTEAFF
TRBV9	TRBD1	TRBJ2-7	once	TGTGCCAGCAGCTTAAGGGACAGCCATTACGAGCAGTACTTC	CASSLRDSHYEQYF
TRBV27	-	TRBJ1-6	-	TGTGCCAGCAGTTTTTCGCCCCAGGATGGAATAACAGGGAGCAATTCACCCCTCCACTTT	CASSFSPQDGITGSNSPLHF
TRBV14	TRBD2	TRBJ2-1	-	TGTGCCAGCAGCCAAGCAGCGGGGGGAAACAATGAGCAGTTCTTC	CASSQAAGGNNEQFF
TRBV2	TRBD1	TRBJ1-5	-	TGTGCCAGCAGCAAGGACAGGGCCCAGCCCCAGCATTTT	CASSKDRAQPQHF
TRBV5-6	-	TRBJ1-3	-	TGTGCCAGCAGCTTGTTGGGGTTATCTGGAAACACCATATATTTT	CASSLLGLSGNTIYF
TRBV6-5	-	TRBJ1-6	few	TGTGCCAGCAGGCAGGCTGGCCGGTCACCCCTCCACTTT	CASRQAGRSPLHF
TRBV9	-	TRBJ2-3	few	TGTGCCAGCAGCCCCTCGATTGCAGAGACGCAGTATTTT	CASSPSIAETQYF
TRBV11-2	-	TRBJ1-2	few	TGTGCCAGCAGCTTAACGAGAGTCAACTATGGCTACACCTTC	CASSLTRVNYGYTF
TRBV28	-	TRBJ1-5	-	TGTGCCAGCAGAGTTTTGGGCAATCAGCCCCAGCATTTT	CASRVLGNQPQHF
TRBV7-9	-	TRBJ1-1	-	TGTGCCAGCAGCTTAGCCGGTCTCGAAGCTTTCTTT	CASSLAGLEAFF
TRBV2	-	TRBJ1-5	few	TGTGCCAGCAGCCGGGAGCTTAGCAATCAGCCCCAGCATTTT	CASSRELSNQPQHF
TRBV5-1	TRBD2	TRBJ2-1	-	TGCGCCAGCAGCTTACGGACTAGCGGGAAGGGGGATGAGCAGTTCTTC	CASSLRTSGKGDEQFF
TRBV15	-	TRBJ1-5	-	TGTGCCACCAGCAGAGCAAATAGCAATCAGCCCCAGCATTTT	CATSRANSNQPQHF
TRBV19	-	TRBJ1-1	-	TGTGCCAGTAGTATATACAGGGTGAACACTGAAGCTTTCTTT	CASSIYRVNTEAFF
TRBV7-2	-	TRBJ2-4	-	TGTGCCAGCAGCCGAGACGGGGTTGCCAAAAACATTCAGTACTTC	CASSRDGVAKNIQYF
TRBV5-1	TRBD1	TRBJ1-1	few	TGCGCCAGCAGCTTCAGCCCGGGACAGGGGACGCGGTCTGACGCTTTCTTT	CASSFSPGQGTRSDAFF
TRBV12-5	-	TRBJ2-1	-	TGTGCTAGTGGTTTGGGAATTGGAGACAATGAGCAGTTCTTC	CASGLGIGDNEQFF
TRBV29-1	-	TRBJ2-1	-	TGCAGCAAATCGTGGGGCACGGTGCAGTTCTTC	CSKSWGTVQFF
TRBV7-2	-	TRBJ2-7	few	TGTGCCAGCAGCCCCCGACTGGTCTCCTACGAGCAGTACTTC	CASSPRLVSYEQYF
TRBV2	-	TRBJ1-5	-	TGTGCCAGCCCTTTAACCTACCGGGACACTAGCAATCAGCCCCAGCATTTT	CASPLTYRDTSNQPQHF
TRBV11-3	-	TRBJ1-1	-	TGTGCCAGCAGCCCGGATGGGACGGTAACTGAAGCTTTCTTT	CASSPDGTVTEAFF
TRBV18	TRBD2	TRBJ2-1	-	TGTGCCAGCTCACCACCCGGGACGGGGGGGCGTGATGAGCAGTTCTTC	CASSPPGTGGRDEQFF
TRBV27	-	TRBJ2-7	-	TGTGCCAGCAGTTTTGGGAGCACCTACGAGCAGTACTTC	CASSFGSTYEQYF
TRBV27	-	TRBJ1-6	-	TGTGCCAGCAGTTTAAGACCGTCCCAGGGACCGCACTATAATTCACCCCTCCACTTT	CASSLRPSQGPHYNSPLHF
TRBV19	TRBD1	TRBJ1-6	-	TGTGCCAGTAGTAAGCAGACAGGGGTGGTTTCACCCCTCCACTTT	CASSKQTGVVSPLHF
TRBV6-5	-	TRBJ2-1	-	TGTGCCAGCAGTTACTCGGATATAATGAATGAGCAGTTCTTC	CASSYSDIMNEQFF
TRBV6-1	-	TRBJ1-3	-	TGTGCCAGCAGTGTTGTGGATTCGGGGGCCTCTGGAAACACCATATATTTT	CASSVVDSGASGNTIYF
TRBV6-4	-	TRBJ1-6	-	TGTGCCAGCAGTGACGGATGGAGTAATTCACCCCTCCACTTT	CASSDGWSNSPLHF
TRBV7-3	-	TRBJ1-4	-	TGTGCCAGCAGCTTAAAGGGGCGCGGTGAAAAACTGTTTTTT	CASSLKGRGEKLFF
TRBV2	-	TRBJ2-2	few	TGTGCCAGCGCCCGAGATAACACCGGGGAGCTGTTTTTT	CASARDNTGELFF
TRBV5-1	-	TRBJ1-2	-	TGCGCCAGCAGCTTAGTAGAGGGGACCTATGGCTACACCTTC	CASSLVEGTYGYTF
TRBV7-7	TRBD1	TRBJ2-7	-	TGTGCCAGCAGCCACCCGGGACAGCTGGCCGAGCAGTACTTC	CASSHPGQLAEQYF
TRBV21-1	-	TRBJ1-1	-	TGTGCCAGCCTCCAAGGAGGGGACACTGAAGCTTTCTTT	CASLQGGDTEAFF
TRBV27	-	TRBJ2-2	-	TGTGCCAGCAGTCCGCTCGGGGGTAACACCGGGGAGCTGTTTTTT	CASSPLGGNTGELFF